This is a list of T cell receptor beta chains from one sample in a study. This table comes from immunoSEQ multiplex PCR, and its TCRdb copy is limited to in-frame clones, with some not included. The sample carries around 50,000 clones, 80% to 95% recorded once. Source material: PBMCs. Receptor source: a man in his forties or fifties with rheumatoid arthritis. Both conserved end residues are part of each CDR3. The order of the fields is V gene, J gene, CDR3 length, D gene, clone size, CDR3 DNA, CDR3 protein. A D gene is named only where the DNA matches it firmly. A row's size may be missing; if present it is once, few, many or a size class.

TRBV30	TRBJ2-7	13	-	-	TGTGCCTGGAGTCCGGATTCTCTACGAGAGCAGTACTTC	CAWSPDSLREQYF
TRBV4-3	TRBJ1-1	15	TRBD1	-	TGCGCCAGCAGCCAATATGGGACAGGGCGGGCTGAAGCTTTCTTT	CASSQYGTGRAEAFF
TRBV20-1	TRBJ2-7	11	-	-	TGCAGTGCTTGGGACAATCACGAGCAGTACTTC	CSAWDNHEQYF
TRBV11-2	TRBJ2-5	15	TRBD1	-	TGTGCCAGCAGCTTTTCCGGGACAGGCGGAGAGACCCAGTACTTC	CASSFSGTGGETQYF
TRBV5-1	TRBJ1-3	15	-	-	TGCGCCAGCAGCCCTCAGGACAGCTCTGGAAACACCATATATTTT	CASSPQDSSGNTIYF
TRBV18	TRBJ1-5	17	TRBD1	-	TGTGCCAGCTCACCCAACGAGCCGGGACAGCGTAATCAGCCCCAGCATTTT	CASSPNEPGQRNQPQHF
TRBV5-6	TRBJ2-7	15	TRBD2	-	TGTGCCAGCAGCTTCCAAGAGCGGGGGGCAACCGAGCAGTACTTC	CASSFQERGATEQYF
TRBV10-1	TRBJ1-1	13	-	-	TGCGCCAGCAGTCCTGGACAGACTACTGAAGCTTTCTTT	CASSPGQTTEAFF
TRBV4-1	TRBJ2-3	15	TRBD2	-	TGCGCCAGCAGTACTAGCGGGAGGGGCACAGATACGCAGTATTTT	CASSTSGRGTDTQYF
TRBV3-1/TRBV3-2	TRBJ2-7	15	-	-	TGTGCCAGCAGCCAAGATCGGGACAACACCTACGAGCAGTACTTC	CASSQDRDNTYEQYF
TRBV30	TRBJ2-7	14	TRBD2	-	TGTGCCTGGAGTGTGGGACTAGCGGGCCCCGAGCAGTACTTC	CAWSVGLAGPEQYF
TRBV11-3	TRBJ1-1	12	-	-	TGTGCCAGCAGCTTAGGGGTGGGGGAAGCTTTCTTT	CASSLGVGEAFF
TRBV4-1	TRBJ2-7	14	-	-	TGCGCCAGCAGCCATCGCAGCCAGGGGGGGGAGCAGTACTTC	CASSHRSQGGEQYF
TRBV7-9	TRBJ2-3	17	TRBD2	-	TGTGCCAGCAGCACCCAGCTGGGACTAGCTATCACAGATACGCAGTATTTT	CASSTQLGLAITDTQYF
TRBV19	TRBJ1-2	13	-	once	TGTGCCAGTAGTATTCCAGACAGTGGTGGCTACACCTTC	CASSIPDSGGYTF
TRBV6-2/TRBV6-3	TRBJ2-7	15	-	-	TGTGCCAGCAGTTACCCCTCCGCAGGGAAATACGAGCAGTACTTC	CASSYPSAGKYEQYF
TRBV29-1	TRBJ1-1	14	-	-	TGCAGCGCCGGGGGTCGGGTCAGCGACACTGAAGCTTTCTTT	CSAGGRVSDTEAFF
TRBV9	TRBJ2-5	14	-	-	TGTGCCAGCAGCTCCCGGGCAGGAGGGGAGACCCAGTACTTC	CASSSRAGGETQYF
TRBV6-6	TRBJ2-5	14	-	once	TGTGCCAGCAGTCCCCCCCGCCCCCAAGAGACCCAGTACTTC	CASSPPRPQETQYF
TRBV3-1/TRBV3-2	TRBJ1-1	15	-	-	TGTGCCAGCAGCCTCGGAGGGGGGGGCCACACTGAAGCTTTCTTT	CASSLGGGGHTEAFF
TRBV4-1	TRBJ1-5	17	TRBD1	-	TGCGCCAGCAGCCAAGAGGGGACAGGGAATAGCAATCAGCCCCAGCATTTT	CASSQEGTGNSNQPQHF
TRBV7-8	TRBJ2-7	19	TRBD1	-	TGTGCCAGCAGCTTGACGGGACAGGGGGTCTTCCGGGGCTCCTACGAGCAGTACTTC	CASSLTGQGVFRGSYEQYF
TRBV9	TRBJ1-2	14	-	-	TGTGCCAGCAGCGTAGACGGGGGGAATTATGGCTACACCTTC	CASSVDGGNYGYTF
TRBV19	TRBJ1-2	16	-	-	TGTGCCAGTACCCTTAAAACAGGCGGGGGCAACTATGGCTACACCTTC	CASTLKTGGGNYGYTF
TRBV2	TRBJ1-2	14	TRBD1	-	TGTGCCAGCAAACGGACAGGGGGAGGCTATGGCTACACCTTC	CASKRTGGGYGYTF
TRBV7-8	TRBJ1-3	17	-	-	TGTGCCAGCAGCTTGCAGCTGACAAGGACCTCTGGAAACACCATATATTTT	CASSLQLTRTSGNTIYF
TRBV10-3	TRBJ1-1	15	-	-	TGTGCCATCAGTGAGTCCCGACGGTCAGAAACTGAAGCTTTCTTT	CAISESRRSETEAFF
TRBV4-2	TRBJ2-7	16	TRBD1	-	TGTGCCAGCAGCCAAGGGACAGGGGGCTACTCCTACGAGCAGTACTTC	CASSQGTGGYSYEQYF
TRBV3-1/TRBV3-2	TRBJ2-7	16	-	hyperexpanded	TGTGCCAGCAGCCCAAAGTTCTACGGGCCCGTCTACGAGCAGTACTTC	CASSPKFYGPVYEQYF
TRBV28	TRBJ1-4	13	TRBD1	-	TGTGCCAGCAGGGGACAGGGGTTTGAAAAACTGTTTTTT	CASRGQGFEKLFF
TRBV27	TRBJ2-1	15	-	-	TGTGCCAGCACCCCCCGGCTTATCTCCTACAATGAGCAGTTCTTC	CASTPRLISYNEQFF
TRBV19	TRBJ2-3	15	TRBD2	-	TGTGCCAGTAGTAGGCGGCGGGAGGTCGCAGATACGCAGTATTTT	CASSRRREVADTQYF
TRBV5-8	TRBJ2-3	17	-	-	TGTGCCAGCAGCCTCGAAGCGCCTAGCTGGGGCACAGATACGCAGTATTTT	CASSLEAPSWGTDTQYF
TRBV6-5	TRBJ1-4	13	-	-	TGTGCCAGCAGAGTAGAGTTTAATGAAAAACTGTTTTTT	CASRVEFNEKLFF
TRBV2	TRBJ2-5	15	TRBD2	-	TGTGCCACCTCGGGGGCTAGCGGGGGACAAGAGACCCAGTACTTC	CATSGASGGQETQYF
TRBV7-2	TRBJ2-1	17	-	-	TGTGCCAGCAGCTTAGCTGCAGCGACCTTTGGTCGCAATGAGCAGTTCTTC	CASSLAAATFGRNEQFF
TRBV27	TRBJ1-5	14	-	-	TGTGCCAGCAAAGACCGCTGGACAAATCAGCCCCAGCATTTT	CASKDRWTNQPQHF
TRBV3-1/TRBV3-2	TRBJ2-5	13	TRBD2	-	TGTGCCAGCAGCCAGGCCGGGACTATGGCCCAGTACTTC	CASSQAGTMAQYF
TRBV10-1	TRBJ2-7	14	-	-	TGCGCCAGCAGTGAGAATGCCCAATCCTACGAGCAGTACTTC	CASSENAQSYEQYF
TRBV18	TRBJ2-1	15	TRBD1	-	TGTGCCAGCTCACCATTAGGGACAGGGTACAATGAGCAGTTCTTC	CASSPLGTGYNEQFF
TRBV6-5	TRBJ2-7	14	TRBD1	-	TGTGCCAGCAGCCTGGGACAGGACCTCTACGAGCAGTACTTC	CASSLGQDLYEQYF
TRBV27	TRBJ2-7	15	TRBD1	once	TGTGCCAGCAGTTTATCCCGGGACAGGGGACACGAGCAGTACTTC	CASSLSRDRGHEQYF
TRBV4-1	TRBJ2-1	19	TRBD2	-	TGCGCCAGCAGCCTCGGGACTAGCGGGGGGGCCTGGGTCTACAATGAGCAGTTCTTC	CASSLGTSGGAWVYNEQFF
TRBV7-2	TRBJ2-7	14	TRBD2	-	TGTGCCAGCAGTTTGACTAGCGGAGCCTACGAGCAGTACTTC	CASSLTSGAYEQYF
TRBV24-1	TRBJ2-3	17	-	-	TGTGCCACCAGTGATTTAGGCAGCGGGACAGCGTCGGATACGCAGTATTTT	CATSDLGSGTASDTQYF
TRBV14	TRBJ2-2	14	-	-	TGTGCCAGCAGCCATTACAGGGTTACCGGGGAGCTGTTTTTT	CASSHYRVTGELFF
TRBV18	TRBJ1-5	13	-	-	TGTGCCAGCTCCGGTTCTGGCAATCAGCCCCAGCATTTT	CASSGSGNQPQHF
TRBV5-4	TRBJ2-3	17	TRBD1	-	TGTGCCAGCAGCTCTAGGACAGGGGGGCCCCACACAGATACGCAGTATTTT	CASSSRTGGPHTDTQYF
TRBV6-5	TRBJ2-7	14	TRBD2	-	TGTGCCAGCTCGCGGGGGGCCTCTTCCTACGAGCAGTACTTC	CASSRGASSYEQYF
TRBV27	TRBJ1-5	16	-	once	TGTGCCAGCAGACAAACCGGACTGGCGATCAATCAGCCCCAGCATTTT	CASRQTGLAINQPQHF
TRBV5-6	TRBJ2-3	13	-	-	TGTGCCAGCAGCTTGACTCCCCGGGGTACGCAGTATTTT	CASSLTPRGTQYF
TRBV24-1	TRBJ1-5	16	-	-	TGTGCCACCAGTGCCGGGACAAGCGTTGCGGGGCAGCCCCAGCATTTT	CATSAGTSVAGQPQHF
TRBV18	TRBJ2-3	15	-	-	TGTGCCAGCTCACCTTTGGGCGCACCAGCAGATACGCAGTATTTT	CASSPLGAPADTQYF
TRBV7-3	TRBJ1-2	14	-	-	TGTGCCAGCAGCGCAGGGGCAGGGCCCTATGGCTACACCTTC	CASSAGAGPYGYTF
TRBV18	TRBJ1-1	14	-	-	TGTGCCAGCTCACCCCTCTCGGGGGACACTGAAGCTTTCTTT	CASSPLSGDTEAFF
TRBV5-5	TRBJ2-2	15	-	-	TGTGCCAGCAGCTTGGACGGGGGCCACACCGGGGAGCTGTTTTTT	CASSLDGGHTGELFF
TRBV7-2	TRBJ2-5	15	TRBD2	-	TGTGCCAGCAGCTTAGGGGGGGGAAGGGGAGAGACCCAGTACTTC	CASSLGGGRGETQYF
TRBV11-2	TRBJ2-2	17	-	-	TGTGCCAGCAGCTTAGAGCAGCTAGCGTGGAACACCGGGGAGCTGTTTTTT	CASSLEQLAWNTGELFF
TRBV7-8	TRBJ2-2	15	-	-	TGTGCCAGCAGCTTAGGGACTGTGAACACCGGGGAGCTGTTTTTT	CASSLGTVNTGELFF
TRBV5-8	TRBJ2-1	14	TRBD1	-	TGTGCCAGCAGCGAATCCGGGACAGGGTATGAGCAGTTCTTC	CASSESGTGYEQFF